This is a list of T cell receptor beta chains from one sample in a study of long-term antiretroviral therapy in people with HIV. TCRdb keeps only in-frame clones here, not all; method: immunoSEQ multiplex PCR. The sample comprises 26,000 or so clones, roughly 84% of which are singletons, and more than 0.9% rests with the top ten. Source: unsorted PBMCs, taken 2 years after starting antiretroviral therapy. The receptors here all came from a man aged 45 to 65 with HIV. The CDR3 runs from the conserved cysteine through the conserved F or W. Each record gives: V gene, D gene, J gene, clone size, CDR3 protein, CDR3 DNA. A D gene is named only where the DNA matches it firmly. A row's size may be missing; if present it is once, few, many or a size class.

TRBV13	NA	TRBJ1-6	NA	CASGGSSSYNSPLHF	TGTGCCAGCGGGGGTTCAAGCTCCTATAATTCACCCCTCCACTTT
TRBV15	NA	TRBJ2-2	NA	CATSRGWGEHAGELFF	TGTGCCACCAGCAGAGGGTGGGGGGAGCACGCCGGGGAGCTGTTTTTT
TRBV5-1	NA	TRBJ2-7	few	CASSLETAYEQYF	TGCGCCAGCAGCTTGGAGACAGCCTACGAGCAGTACTTC
TRBV10-3	TRBD1	TRBJ2-3	NA	CAISGRTGVTDTQYF	TGTGCCATCAGCGGAAGGACAGGGGTCACAGATACGCAGTATTTT
TRBV4-3	NA	TRBJ2-4	NA	CASSQGGTLAKNIQYF	TGCGCCAGCAGCCAAGGGGGGACACTAGCCAAAAACATTCAGTACTTC
TRBV14	NA	TRBJ2-1	NA	CASSQDYNEQFF	TGTGCCAGCAGCCAAGACTACAATGAGCAGTTCTTC
TRBV13	NA	TRBJ2-1	NA	CASSSGWGANNEQFF	TGTGCCAGCAGCTCTGGGTGGGGGGCGAACAATGAGCAGTTCTTC
TRBV19	TRBD1	TRBJ2-7	NA	CASSTTGAYEQYF	TGTGCCAGTAGTACGACAGGGGCCTACGAGCAGTACTTC
TRBV19	TRBD1	TRBJ2-7	NA	CASSTRGTGREQYF	TGTGCCAGTAGTACCCGGGGGACAGGGCGCGAGCAGTACTTC
TRBV7-3	NA	TRBJ2-2	NA	CASSLGWGTGELFF	TGTGCCAGCAGCTTAGGGTGGGGCACCGGGGAGCTGTTTTTT
TRBV5-8	TRBD2	TRBJ2-7	NA	CASSPLTAGTSGLYEQYF	TGTGCCAGCAGCCCACTCACCGCCGGAACTAGCGGACTCTACGAGCAGTACTTC
TRBV28	NA	TRBJ1-5	NA	CASTSFLGPNNQPQHF	TGTGCCAGCACCTCCTTCTTAGGACCGAACAATCAGCCCCAGCATTTT
TRBV7-2	NA	TRBJ2-7	once	CASSLGTGSIGSSEQYF	TGTGCCAGCAGCTTAGGAACGGGCAGTATCGGTTCGAGCGAGCAGTACTTC
TRBV6-5	TRBD1	TRBJ2-7	NA	CASQRQGGSYEQYF	TGTGCCAGCCAAAGACAGGGTGGATCCTACGAGCAGTACTTC
TRBV7-6	NA	TRBJ1-1	NA	CASRIGMNTEAFF	TGTGCCAGCAGAATAGGGATGAACACTGAAGCTTTCTTT
TRBV7-2	NA	TRBJ1-2	NA	CASSPSGVKTYGYTF	TGTGCCAGCAGCCCGTCGGGCGTAAAGACCTATGGCTACACCTTC
TRBV28	NA	TRBJ1-5	NA	CASSLGGALNQPQHF	TGTGCCAGCAGTTTAGGGGGGGCCCTCAATCAGCCCCAGCATTTT
TRBV7-8	NA	TRBJ1-5	few	CASSLASYRANQPQHF	TGTGCCAGCAGCTTAGCGTCGTACAGGGCCAATCAGCCCCAGCATTTT
TRBV10-1	NA	TRBJ2-1	NA	CASSATRPGSYNEQFF	TGCGCCAGCAGTGCTACTAGGCCGGGCTCCTACAATGAGCAGTTCTTC
TRBV7-2	NA	TRBJ1-1	NA	CASTLDGWDRVVDTEAFF	TGTGCCAGCACACTTGATGGATGGGACCGTGTAGTGGACACTGAAGCTTTCTTT
TRBV5-4	NA	TRBJ2-1	once	CASSLAGGADNEQFF	TGTGCCAGCAGCTTGGCGGGGGGCGCAGACAATGAGCAGTTCTTC
TRBV5-6	TRBD1	TRBJ1-5	NA	CASSSGTGGSQPQHF	TGTGCCAGCAGCTCCGGGACAGGGGGTAGTCAGCCCCAGCATTTT
TRBV19	TRBD1	TRBJ2-1	NA	CASSGTAYNEQFF	TGTGCCAGTAGCGGGACAGCCTACAATGAGCAGTTCTTC
TRBV7-2	NA	TRBJ2-2	NA	CASSFRQGGFTGELFF	TGTGCCAGCAGCTTTCGACAGGGAGGTTTTACCGGGGAGCTGTTTTTT
TRBV19	NA	TRBJ2-7	NA	CASSMRAPGEQYF	TGTGCCAGTAGTATGAGGGCCCCGGGCGAGCAGTACTTC
TRBV2	NA	TRBJ1-1	NA	CASSEVLVTEAFF	TGTGCCAGCAGTGAAGTCCTAGTCACTGAAGCTTTCTTT
TRBV19	TRBD1	TRBJ1-2	NA	CASRPGGYGYTF	TGTGCCAGTAGACCAGGGGGCTATGGCTACACCTTC
TRBV4-1	NA	TRBJ1-1	NA	CASSQPYRGRGTEAFF	TGCGCCAGCAGCCAACCCTATCGGGGTCGTGGCACTGAAGCTTTCTTT
TRBV5-5	TRBD1	TRBJ2-7	NA	CASSLDAGTGYREQYF	TGTGCCAGCAGCTTGGATGCTGGGACAGGGTATAGGGAGCAGTACTTC
TRBV11-2	NA	TRBJ1-1	NA	CASSFGHPTEAFF	TGTGCCAGCAGCTTCGGGCATCCCACTGAAGCTTTCTTT
TRBV5-4	NA	TRBJ2-3	NA	CASSFPDRGTDTQYF	TGTGCCAGCAGCTTTCCGGACAGAGGCACAGATACGCAGTATTTT
TRBV4-3	TRBD2	TRBJ2-5	NA	CASSQDLGAGGKGETQYF	TGCGCCAGCAGCCAAGATTTGGGTGCGGGAGGGAAGGGGGAGACCCAGTACTTC
TRBV6-1	NA	TRBJ1-1	NA	CASSEAGATGNTEAFF	TGTGCCAGCAGTGAAGCGGGGGCAACAGGTAACACTGAAGCTTTCTTT
TRBV6-1	NA	TRBJ1-2	NA	CASSRDNYGYTF	TGTGCCAGCAGTAGAGACAACTATGGCTACACCTTC
TRBV14	NA	TRBJ1-3	NA	CASSHLHAGLGNTIYF	TGTGCCAGCAGCCACCTACACGCAGGTCTCGGAAACACCATATATTTT
TRBV7-2	NA	TRBJ2-3	once	CASSLRSPDTQYF	TGTGCCAGCAGCTTGCGAAGCCCAGATACGCAGTATTTT
TRBV20-1	TRBD1	TRBJ1-1	NA	CSATYRGTAFF	TGCAGTGCTACCTACAGGGGAACGGCTTTCTTT
TRBV11-3	NA	TRBJ1-4	NA	CASSLGENEKLFF	TGTGCCAGCAGCTTAGGAGAGAATGAAAAACTGTTTTTT
TRBV12-5	TRBD2	TRBJ2-1	NA	CASGLGSGGAYEQFF	TGTGCTAGTGGTTTAGGTAGCGGGGGGGCTTATGAGCAGTTCTTC
TRBV19	TRBD1	TRBJ2-5	NA	CASSIGQAQETQYF	TGTGCCAGTAGTATCGGACAGGCGCAAGAGACCCAGTACTTC
TRBV19	NA	TRBJ2-7	once	CASSIDPRPGEQYF	TGTGCCAGTAGTATAGACCCGCGGCCTGGCGAGCAGTACTTC
TRBV10-3	NA	TRBJ1-2	NA	CAISESRAYYGYTF	TGTGCCATCAGTGAGTCTAGAGCTTACTATGGCTACACCTTC
TRBV7-9	NA	TRBJ2-1	NA	CASSLRIKAVNEQFF	TGTGCCAGCAGCTTAAGGATTAAGGCAGTCAATGAGCAGTTCTTC
TRBV7-2	TRBD1	TRBJ1-4	NA	CASSLVTGGKEKLFF	TGTGCCAGCAGCCTAGTCACAGGGGGCAAGGAAAAACTGTTTTTT
TRBV10-3	NA	TRBJ2-7	NA	CAISETSDYLYEQYF	TGTGCCATCAGTGAGACTAGTGACTATCTCTACGAGCAGTACTTC
TRBV6-5	NA	TRBJ1-6	few	CASSPGGVQTPLHF	TGTGCCAGCAGCCCCGGGGGGGTACAGACACCCCTCCACTTT
TRBV7-2	NA	TRBJ1-4	NA	CASSLSGAGNEKLFF	TGTGCCAGCAGCTTAAGCGGGGCGGGTAATGAAAAACTGTTTTTT
TRBV19	NA	TRBJ1-1	once	CASSTGTQNTEAFF	TGTGCCAGTAGTACCGGGACTCAGAACACTGAAGCTTTCTTT
TRBV18	TRBD2	TRBJ2-7	NA	CASSPRGENEQYF	TGTGCCAGCTCACCCCGGGGGGAAAACGAGCAGTACTTC
TRBV7-8	NA	TRBJ1-5	NA	CASSLLPGLDQPQHF	TGTGCCAGCAGCTTACTCCCAGGGCTTGATCAGCCCCAGCATTTT